The 3 T cell receptor beta chains reported below all come from one sample, sequenced in a study of T-cell reconstitution after alpha-beta-depleted transplantation in children. Preparation of the TCRbeta library involved a method that used unique molecular identifiers. Each CDR3 protein gets one entry after TCRdb re-called the PCR reads with MiXCR. The table records 100,000 or so distinct CDR3 sequences, 6% of them present only once. The source material was PBMCs, mostly from graft donor cells, sampled 60 days after TCRalphabeta/CD19-depleted stem cell transplant. Source of these receptors: a female patient aged 2-9 years who had a stem cell transplant for Fanconi anemia, so the T cells may come from the graft donor.

Many counts were recorded for this clonotype. The V and J genes are TRBV18 and TRBJ2-7; D is possibly TRBD1 (5 bases). Between the trimmed V and J ends, which lost 5 bases and 2 bases, there was a span of 10 bases. Germline CDR1 and CDR2: KGHSH and LQKENI. The CDR3 spans 13 residues. CDR3 sequence (DNA): TGTGCCAGCTCAACAGGCCTTACCTACGAGCAGTACTTC. Translated, it gives CASSTGLTYEQYF.

This clonotype was detected a few times. This chain joins TRBV7-9 and TRBJ2-7, with D tentatively TRBD2 (5 bases). This CDR3 comprises 15 residues. Germline CDR1 reads SEHNR; CDR2 reads FQNEAQ (reference sequence). The V gene lost 7 bases and the J gene lost 6 bases, with 22 bases spanning the gap. CDR3 in amino acids: CASIWAGAHVFEQYF. As DNA, the CDR3 is TGTGCCAGCATTTGGGCGGGCGCCCATGTTTTCGAGCAGTACTTC.

This clonotype was observed at least ten times. V usage is TRBV4-2 and J usage is TRBJ2-1; perhaps TRBD2 as D (7 bases). Deletions cut 1 base from V and 3 bases from J, with 19 bases between. This CDR3 has 18 residues. In germline, CDR1 is LGHNA, CDR2 YNFKEQ. This CDR3 is CASSQGPKGGALYNEQFF. The CDR3 DNA is TGTGCCAGCAGCCAAGGACCCAAGGGGGGGGCTCTCTACAATGAGCAGTTCTTC.